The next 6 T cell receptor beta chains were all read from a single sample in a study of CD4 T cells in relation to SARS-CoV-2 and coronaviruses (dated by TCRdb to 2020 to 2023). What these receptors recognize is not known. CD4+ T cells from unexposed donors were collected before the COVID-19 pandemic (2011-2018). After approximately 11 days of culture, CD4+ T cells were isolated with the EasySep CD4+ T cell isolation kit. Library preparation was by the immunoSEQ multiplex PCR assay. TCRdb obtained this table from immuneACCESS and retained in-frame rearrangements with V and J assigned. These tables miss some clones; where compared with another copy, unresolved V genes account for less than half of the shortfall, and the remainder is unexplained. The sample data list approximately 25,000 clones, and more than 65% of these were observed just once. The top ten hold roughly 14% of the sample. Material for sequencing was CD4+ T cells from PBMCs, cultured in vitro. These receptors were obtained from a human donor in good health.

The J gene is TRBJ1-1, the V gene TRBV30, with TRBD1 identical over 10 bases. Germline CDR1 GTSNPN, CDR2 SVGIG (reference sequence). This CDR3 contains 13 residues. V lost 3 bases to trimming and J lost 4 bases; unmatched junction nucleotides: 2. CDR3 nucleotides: TGTGCCTGGAGCGGACAGGGGGGCACTGAAGCTTTCTTT. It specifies CAWSGQGGTEAFF.

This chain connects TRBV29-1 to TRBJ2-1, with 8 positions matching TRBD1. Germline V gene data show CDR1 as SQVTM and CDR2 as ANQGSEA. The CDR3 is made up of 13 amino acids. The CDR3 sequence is CGAGTGPQNEQFF. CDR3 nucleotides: TGCGGCGCCGGGACAGGCCCCCAAAATGAGCAGTTCTTC.

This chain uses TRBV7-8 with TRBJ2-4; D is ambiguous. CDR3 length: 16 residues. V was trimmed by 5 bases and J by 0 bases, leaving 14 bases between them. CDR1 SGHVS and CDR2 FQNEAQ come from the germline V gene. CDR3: CASSPARFVAKNIQYF. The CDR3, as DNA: TGTGCCAGCAGCCCCGCCCGTTTCGTAGCCAAAAACATTCAGTACTTC.

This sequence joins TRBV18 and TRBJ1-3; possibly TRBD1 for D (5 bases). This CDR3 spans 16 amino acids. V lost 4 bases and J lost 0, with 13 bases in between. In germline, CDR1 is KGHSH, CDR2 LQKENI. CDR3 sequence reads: CASSLGRGSSGNTIYF. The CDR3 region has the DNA TGTGCCAGCTCACTCGGACGGGGGAGCTCTGGAAACACCATATATTTT.

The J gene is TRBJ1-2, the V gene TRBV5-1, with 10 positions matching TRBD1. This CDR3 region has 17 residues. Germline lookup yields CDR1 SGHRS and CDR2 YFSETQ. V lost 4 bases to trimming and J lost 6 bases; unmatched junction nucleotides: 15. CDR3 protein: CASSPLSHGGTGDGYTF. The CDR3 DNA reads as TGCGCCAGCAGCCCCTTGTCGCATGGGGGGACAGGGGATGGCTACACCTTC. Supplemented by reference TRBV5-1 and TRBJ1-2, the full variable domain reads KAGVTQTPRYLIKTRGQQVTLSCSPISGHRSVSWYQQTPGQGLQFLFEYFSETQRNKGNFPGRFSGRQFSNSRSEMNVSTLELGDSALYLCASSPLSHGGTGDGYTFGSGTRLTVV.

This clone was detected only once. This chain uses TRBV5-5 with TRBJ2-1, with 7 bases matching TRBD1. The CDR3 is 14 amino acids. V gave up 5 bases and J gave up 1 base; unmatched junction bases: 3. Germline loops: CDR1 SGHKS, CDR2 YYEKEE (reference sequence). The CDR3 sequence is CASRRQGSYNEQFF. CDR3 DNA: TGTGCCAGCAGACGACAGGGATCCTACAATGAGCAGTTCTTC.